This T cell receptor (beta chain) was captured in a study of T cells in Graves' hyperthyroidism and ophthalmopathy. General study points: Ophthalmopathy prediction by the model preceded onset by a median about 6 months.

On this clonotype itself: Its antigen is not known.

Amplified TCR beta CDR3 regions came from RNA transcripts. An initial round of RT-PCR targeting the TCR CDR3 relied on the HTBI primer set. TCRdb reprocessed the multiplex PCR reads via MiXCR and lists one record per CDR3 protein. In the table there are around 360,000 distinct CDR3 sequences, roughly 15% of which are singletons. The CDR3 contains 14 residues. Between the trimmed V and J ends, which lost 2 bases and 3 bases, there was a span of 8 bases. Germline CDR1 reads ENHRY; CDR2 reads SYGVKD. Source material: blood. The J gene is TRBJ2-1, the V gene TRBV10-3; D may be TRBD1 (5 bases). The TCR comes from a woman aged 55 to 70 with Graves' ophthalmopathy. CDR3 amino acids: CAISERGDYNEQFF. The CDR3 DNA is TGTGCCATCAGTGAGAGGGGTGACTACAATGAGCAGTTCTTC.